Detailed here is one TCR beta chain. The entry originates in a study of patients and donors after allogeneic stem cell transplantation. TCRdb recomputed calls from the RT-PCR reads with MiXCR, one row per CDR3 protein. The table shows roughly 940,000 distinct CDR3 sequences, with over 15% occurring only once. V was cut by 4 bases and J by 1 base, with 13 bases left in between. The germline V gene has CDR1 MNHEY and CDR2 SVGEGT. The CDR3 contains 15 residues. V is TRBV6-2 or TRBV6-3 and J is TRBJ1-1; no firm D call. This receptor was taken from a human donor who was either an allogeneic HSCT recipient or a stem cell or donor lymphocyte infusion donor (not recorded which). It is not recorded whose cells these are; they may come from a transplant donor. Sequenced material: blood, either unsorted or a sorted T cell fraction (not recorded which). CDR3 sequence (DNA): TGTGCCAGCAGTTCTCAGTACGTAGGGAACACTGAAGCTTTCTTT. Its protein is CASSSQYVGNTEAFF.